These 5 T cell receptor beta chains were sequenced from one sample in a study of T cells in Graves' hyperthyroidism and ophthalmopathy. Using RNA transcripts as the source, TCR beta CDR3 regions were amplified. The TCR CDR3 was amplified in a first-round RT-PCR using the HTBI primer set. TCRdb processed the multiplex PCR reads anew with MiXCR; each CDR3 protein has one entry. Seen here are 200,000 to 300,000 distinct CDR3 sequences, roughly 15% observed once, and the top ten hold around 28%. Sequencing was carried out using blood. All receptors derive from a young woman with Graves' ophthalmopathy.

There are many counts of this clonotype. The CDR3 nucleotides read TGTGCCAGCAGAGCTACAACAGCTAACTATGGCTACACCTTC. Its translation is CASRATTANYGYTF. V is TRBV6-1 and J is TRBJ1-2; no clear D. The CDR3 contains 14 residues. V lost 6 bases and J lost 0, with 11 bases in between. From germline, CDR1 is MNHNS and CDR2 SASEGT.

In this sample, this clonotype turned up many times. The V and J genes are TRBV20-1 and TRBJ2-1; TRBD2 is a possible D gene (6 bases). This CDR3 spans 16 amino acids. Germline lookup yields CDR1 DFQATT and CDR2 SNEGSKA (reference sequence). The V end was cut by 0 bases, the J end by 1 base, with 13 bases between. In DNA form, the CDR3 reads TGCAGTGCTAGAGATCTTGCCAGCGGGTCCTACAATGAGCAGTTCTTC. Its protein is CSARDLASGSYNEQFF.

This clonotype has at least ten counts. The V call is TRBV6-2 or TRBV6-3, the J call TRBJ2-1, with 7 bases identical to TRBD1. CDR1 and CDR2 from the germline V gene are MNHEY and SVGEGT. Unmatched junction bases numbered 5, after V lost 6 bases and J lost 0 bases. The CDR3 length is 15 residues. CDR3 DNA sequence: TGTGCCAGCAGCAAGACAGGGCTCTCCTACAATGAGCAGTTCTTC. It is translated as CASSKTGLSYNEQFF.

This clonotype was seen many times. This chain connects TRBV20-1 to TRBJ1-2; TRBD1 matches at 7 bases. The J segment lost 3 bases and the V segment lost 3 bases, leaving 7 bases of the junction unmatched. Germline V gives CDR1 DFQATT, CDR2 SNEGSKA (reference sequence). The CDR3 runs to 14 residues. The CDR3 region is CSARGRQGDYGYTF. Here the CDR3 DNA reads TGCAGTGCTAGGGGTCGACAGGGAGACTATGGCTACACCTTC.

This clonotype was observed many times. The rearrangement links TRBV7-6 to TRBJ2-7, with D tentatively TRBD1 or TRBD2 (5 bases each). V gave up 5 bases and J gave up 2 bases, with 13 bases separating them. Germline loops: CDR1 SGHVS, CDR2 FNYEAQ. This CDR3 has 14 residues. CDR3 sequence reads: CASSTGAGTYEQYF. CDR3 in DNA: TGTGCCAGCAGCACAGGTGCCGGGACCTACGAGCAGTACTTC. The whole variable domain, remainder taken from reference TRBV7-6 and TRBJ2-7, is GAGVSQSPRYKVTKRGQDVALRCDPISGHVSLYWYRQALGQGPEFLTYFNYEAQQDKSGLPNDRFSAERPEGSISTLTIQRTEQRDSAMYRCASSTGAGTYEQYFGPGTRLTVT.